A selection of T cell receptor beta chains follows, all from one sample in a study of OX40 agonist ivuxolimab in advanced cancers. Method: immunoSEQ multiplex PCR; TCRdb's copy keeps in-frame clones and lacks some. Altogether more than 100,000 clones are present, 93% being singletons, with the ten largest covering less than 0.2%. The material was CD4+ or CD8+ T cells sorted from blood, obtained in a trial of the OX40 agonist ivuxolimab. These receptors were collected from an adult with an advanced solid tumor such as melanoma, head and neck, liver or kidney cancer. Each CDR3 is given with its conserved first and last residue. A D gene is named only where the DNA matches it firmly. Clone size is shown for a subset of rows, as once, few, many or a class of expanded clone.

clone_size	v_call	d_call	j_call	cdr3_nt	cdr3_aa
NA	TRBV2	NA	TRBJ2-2	TGTGCCAGCTTTAAGGCAGGATCACCGACCGGGGAGCTGTTTTTT	CASFKAGSPTGELFF
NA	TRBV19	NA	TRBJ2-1	TGTGCCAGTAGTATAATGGGATCAGGGAATTGTTTCTTC	CASSIMGSGNCFF
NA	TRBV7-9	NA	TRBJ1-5	TGTGCCAGCAGCTTAGAAGGGGGAAATCAGCCCCAGCATTTT	CASSLEGGNQPQHF
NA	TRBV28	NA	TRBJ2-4	TGTGCCAGCAGCCTAGGGGGAGGGGGCGGTCCACTTCAGTACTTC	CASSLGGGGGPLQYF
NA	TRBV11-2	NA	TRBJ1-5	TGTGCCAGCAGCTTAAGTCTAAATCAGCCCCAGCATTTT	CASSLSLNQPQHF
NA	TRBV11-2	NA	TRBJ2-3	TGTGCCAGCAGCTTAAACGCGGCAGATACGCAGTATTTT	CASSLNAADTQYF
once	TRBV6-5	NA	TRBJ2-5	TGTGCCAGCAGCCACCAGGGACCCCAAGAGACCCAGTACTTC	CASSHQGPQETQYF
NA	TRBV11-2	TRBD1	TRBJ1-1	TGTGCCAGCAGCTTAGGACAGGGAACTGAAGCTTTCTTT	CASSLGQGTEAFF
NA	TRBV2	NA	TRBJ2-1	TGTGCCAGCAGTAAACAGTCCCTAAGGGACAATGAGCAGTTCTTC	CASSKQSLRDNEQFF
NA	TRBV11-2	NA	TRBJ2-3	TGTGCCAGCAGCTTCACAGGTATACGCACAGATACGCAGTATTTT	CASSFTGIRTDTQYF
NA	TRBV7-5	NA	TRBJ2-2	TGTGCCAGGGGACATCCGAACACCGGGGAGCTGTTTTTT	CARGHPNTGELFF
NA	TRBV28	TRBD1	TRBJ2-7	TGTGCCAGCAACCATATCAGGGGGCGTACGTCCTACGAGCAGTACTTC	CASNHIRGRTSYEQYF
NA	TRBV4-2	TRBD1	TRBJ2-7	TGTGCCAGCAGCCGAGCCCCCGGGACAGGGGGCTACGAGCAGTACTTC	CASSRAPGTGGYEQYF
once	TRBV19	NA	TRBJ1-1	TGTGCCAGTGCCGGACAGATGAACACTGAAGCTTTCTTT	CASAGQMNTEAFF
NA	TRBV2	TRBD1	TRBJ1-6	TGTGCCAGCAGTTGGACAGGGGGCGCGGTCCTCCACTTT	CASSWTGGAVLHF
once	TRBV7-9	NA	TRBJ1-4	TGTGCCAGCAGCTCCCGACAGCCCAATGAAAAACTGTTTTTT	CASSSRQPNEKLFF
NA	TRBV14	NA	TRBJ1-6	TGTGCCAGCAGCCAAGTAAAGGATGCACCCCTCCACTTT	CASSQVKDAPLHF
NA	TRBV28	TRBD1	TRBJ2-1	TGTGCCAGCAGTTTTAACAGGGGGAACAATGAGCAGTTCTTC	CASSFNRGNNEQFF
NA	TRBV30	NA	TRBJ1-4	TGTGCCTGGAGTTCCATTACTAATGAAAAACTGTTTTTT	CAWSSITNEKLFF
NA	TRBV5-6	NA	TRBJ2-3	TGTGCCAGCAGCTCTCAGGGGGGTAGCACAGATACGCAGTATTTT	CASSSQGGSTDTQYF
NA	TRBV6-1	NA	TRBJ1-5	TGTGCCAGCAGTGAACGGGAGCGGAAGGATCAGCCCCAGCATTTT	CASSERERKDQPQHF
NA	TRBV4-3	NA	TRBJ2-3	TGCGCCAGCAGCCAAGTGCGCGGGGATACGCAGTATTTT	CASSQVRGDTQYF
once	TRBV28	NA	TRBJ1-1	TGTGCCAGCAGTGTGGCCGGGGCCCTAAAGGGCACTGAAGCTTTCTTT	CASSVAGALKGTEAFF
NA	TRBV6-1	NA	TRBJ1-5	TGTGCCAGCAGTGAAGCGCAGAGGGGCCTAGTTAATCAGCCCCAGCATTTT	CASSEAQRGLVNQPQHF
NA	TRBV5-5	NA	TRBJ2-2	TGTGCCAGCAGCTACCGGGCCGTTAACACCGGGGAGCTGTTTTTT	CASSYRAVNTGELFF
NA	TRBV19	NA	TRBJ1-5	TGTGCCAGTAGTTGGGGTCAGGGTCGGGTAAATAGTCAGCCCCAGCATTTT	CASSWGQGRVNSQPQHF
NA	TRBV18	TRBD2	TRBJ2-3	TGTGCCAGCTCACAACTAGCGGGAGTCCTCCGTGCGTCGTTCACAGATACGCAGTATTTT	CASSQLAGVLRASFTDTQYF
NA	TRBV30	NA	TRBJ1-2	TGTGCCTGGACCGTGAAAGGGAGAAACGTCTATGGCTACACCTTC	CAWTVKGRNVYGYTF
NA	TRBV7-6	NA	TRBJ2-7	TGTGCCAGCAGCCCCTTGGGACCTTACAAGCGGGAGCAGTACTTC	CASSPLGPYKREQYF
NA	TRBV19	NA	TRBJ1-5	TGTGCCAGTAGTAGCCCGGCCCCGGGGCAGCCCCAGCATTTT	CASSSPAPGQPQHF
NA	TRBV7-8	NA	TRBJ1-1	TGTGCCAGCAGCCCAGGACTGAACACTGAAGCTTTCTTT	CASSPGLNTEAFF
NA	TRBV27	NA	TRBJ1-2	TGTGCCAGCAGTTTCCAACAGGGATCAAATGGCTACACCTTC	CASSFQQGSNGYTF
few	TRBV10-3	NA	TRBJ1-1	TGTGCCATCAGCACGGGACAAGGGAACACTGAAGCTTTCTTT	CAISTGQGNTEAFF
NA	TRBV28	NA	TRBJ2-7	TGTGCCAGCAGTTCCTCTCACACGACAGTCTACGAGCAGTACTTC	CASSSSHTTVYEQYF
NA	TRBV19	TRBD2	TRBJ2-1	TGTGCCAGTAGCAGGACTAGCGCGGCTTGGTACAATGAGCAGTTCTTC	CASSRTSAAWYNEQFF
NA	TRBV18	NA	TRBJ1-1	TGTGCCAGCTCACCACAGTCAGAGAACACTGAAGCTTTCTTT	CASSPQSENTEAFF
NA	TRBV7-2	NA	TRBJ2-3	TGTGCCAGCAGCTTACAGGGGTTGGATACGCAGTATTTT	CASSLQGLDTQYF
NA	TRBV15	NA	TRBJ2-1	TGTGCCACCAGCAGAGACCGGCAGGACTCCTACAATGAGCAGTTCTTC	CATSRDRQDSYNEQFF
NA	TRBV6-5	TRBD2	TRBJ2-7	TGTGCCAGCAGGTTAGCGGGGGGTCCTGAGCAGTACTTC	CASRLAGGPEQYF
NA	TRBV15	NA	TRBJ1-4	TGTGCCACCAGGAGCCGGGACGGATTCGCAACTAATGAAAAACTGTTTTTT	CATRSRDGFATNEKLFF
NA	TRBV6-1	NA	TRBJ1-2	TGTGCCAGCAGTGAAAGGTACAACTATGGCTACACCTTC	CASSERYNYGYTF
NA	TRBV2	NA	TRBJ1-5	TGTGCCAGCAGACAGGCGGGTCAGCCCCAGCATTTT	CASRQAGQPQHF
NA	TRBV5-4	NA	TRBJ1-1	TGTGCCAGCAGCTTGGTTGGGGATGGGACTGAAGCTTTCTTT	CASSLVGDGTEAFF
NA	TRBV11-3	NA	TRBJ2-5	TGTGCCAGCGCCCCCGGGAAGGGGCGGCAAGAGACCCAGTACTTC	CASAPGKGRQETQYF
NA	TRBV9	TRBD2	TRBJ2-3	TGTGCCAGCAGCCCAGCGGGGGGCACAGATACGCAGTATTTT	CASSPAGGTDTQYF
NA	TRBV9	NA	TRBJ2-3	TGTGCCAGCAGCGTAGCTGTGCAGGGATCAGATACGCAGTATTTT	CASSVAVQGSDTQYF
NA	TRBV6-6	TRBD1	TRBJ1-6	TGTGCCAGCAGACTACGCGACAGGGCTAATTCACCCCTCCACTTT	CASRLRDRANSPLHF
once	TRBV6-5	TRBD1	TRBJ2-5	TGTGCCAGCAGACCGGACAGGGGGCACGGGGAGACCCAGTACTTC	CASRPDRGHGETQYF
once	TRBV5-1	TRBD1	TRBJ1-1	TGCGCCAGCAGCCCAACCACTACAGGGGGAGACGGGACTGAAGCTTTCTTT	CASSPTTTGGDGTEAFF